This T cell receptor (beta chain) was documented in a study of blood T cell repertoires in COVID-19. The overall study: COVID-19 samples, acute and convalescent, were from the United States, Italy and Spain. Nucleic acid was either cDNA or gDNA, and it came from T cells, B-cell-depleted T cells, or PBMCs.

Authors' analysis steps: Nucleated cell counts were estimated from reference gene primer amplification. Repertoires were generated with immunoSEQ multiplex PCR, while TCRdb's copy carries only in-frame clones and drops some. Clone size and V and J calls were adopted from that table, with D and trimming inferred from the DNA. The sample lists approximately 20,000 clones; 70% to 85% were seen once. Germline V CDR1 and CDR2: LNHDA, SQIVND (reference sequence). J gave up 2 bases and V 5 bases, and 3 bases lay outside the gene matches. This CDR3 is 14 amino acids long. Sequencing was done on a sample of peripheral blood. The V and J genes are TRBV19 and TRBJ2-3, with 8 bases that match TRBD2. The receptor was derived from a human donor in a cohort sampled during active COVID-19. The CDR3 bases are TGTGCCAGTAGTGGACTAGCACACACAGATACGCAGTATTTT. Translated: CASSGLAHTDTQYF.